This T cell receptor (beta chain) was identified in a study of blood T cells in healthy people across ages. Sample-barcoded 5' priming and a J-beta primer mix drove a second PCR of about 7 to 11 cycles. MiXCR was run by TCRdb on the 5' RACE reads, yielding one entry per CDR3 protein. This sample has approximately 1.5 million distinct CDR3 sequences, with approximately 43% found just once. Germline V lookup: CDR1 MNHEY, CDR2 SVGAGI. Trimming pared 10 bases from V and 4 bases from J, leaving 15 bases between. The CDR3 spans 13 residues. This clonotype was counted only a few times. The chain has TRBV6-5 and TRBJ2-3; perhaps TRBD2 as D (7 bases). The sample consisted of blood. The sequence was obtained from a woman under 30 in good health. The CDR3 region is CATQRGGPDTQYF. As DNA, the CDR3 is TGTGCCACCCAAAGGGGGGGTCCAGATACGCAGTATTTT.